A selection of T cell receptor beta chains follows, all from one sample in a study of control samples from healthy donors and cancer patients. Sequenced by immunoSEQ multiplex PCR; TCRdb stores in-frame clones only, minus some. The repertoire holds about 170,000 clones, with under 95% as singletons. The sequenced sample consisted of blood. These receptors were obtained from a woman aged 18-30 years in good health. CDR3s include the opening cysteine and the closing phenylalanine or tryptophan. The order of the fields is J gene, clone size, CDR3 length, D gene, V gene, CDR3 DNA, CDR3 protein. D genes are given only for firm matches. Clone size, where shown, is once, few, many, or a class for clones that have expanded.

>TRBJ2-7|once|16|TRBD2|TRBV28
TGTGCCAGCAGTTTAGGCGGCGGGGGGAGTAAGAACGAGCAGTACTTC
CASSLGGGGSKNEQYF
>TRBJ2-5|.|16|TRBD1|TRBV15
TGTGCCACCAGCAGAGCGGGACAGGGGCGATGGGAGACCCAGTACTTC
CATSRAGQGRWETQYF
>TRBJ2-3|.|11|.|TRBV18
TGTGCCAGCTCAAGAGGAGATACGCAGTATTTT
CASSRGDTQYF
>TRBJ1-1|once|15|.|TRBV7-2
TGTGCCAGCAGCCCATATGGGGGGCAGAACACTGAAGCTTTCTTT
CASSPYGGQNTEAFF
>TRBJ1-1|.|14|.|TRBV7-2
TGTGCCAGCAGCTCGCAACAGGGTAGCACTGAAGCTTTCTTT
CASSSQQGSTEAFF
>TRBJ1-1|.|12|.|TRBV6-6
TGTGCCAGCAGTGTATTGACAGAGGGAGCTTTCTTT
CASSVLTEGAFF
>TRBJ1-5|.|16|.|TRBV24-1
TGTGCCACCAGTGATTCCCCGGGCCCTTGCAATCAGCCCCAGCATTTT
CATSDSPGPCNQPQHF
>TRBJ2-5|.|17|TRBD2|TRBV14
TGTGCCAGCAGCACCTACCCCCGAGCGGGAGGGGAAGAGACCCAGTACTTC
CASSTYPRAGGEETQYF
>TRBJ2-3|.|15|.|TRBV4-1
TGCGCCAGCAGCCAATCCCTAACTGGTACAGATACGCAGTATTTT
CASSQSLTGTDTQYF
>TRBJ1-5|.|17|.|TRBV28
TGTGCCAGCAGCAACCCGGGACATACCAGAAGGAATCAGCCCCAGCATTTT
CASSNPGHTRRNQPQHF
>TRBJ1-1|.|14|.|TRBV9
TGTGCCAGCAGCGTAGGAGGCAGGGGAGTCGAAGCTTTCTTT
CASSVGGRGVEAFF
>TRBJ1-1|.|11|TRBD1|TRBV20-1
TGCAGGCCACAGGGGAGCACTGAAGCTTTCTTT
CRPQGSTEAFF
>TRBJ1-2|.|13|.|TRBV11-2
TGTGCCAGCAGCCCCGACCCTTCCTATGGCTACACCTTC
CASSPDPSYGYTF
>TRBJ2-7|.|14|.|TRBV7-2
TGTGCCAGCAGTAATCTCGGGGGAACGTACGAGCAGTACTTC
CASSNLGGTYEQYF
>TRBJ2-7|.|11|.|TRBV6-2/TRBV6-3
TGTGCCAGCAGTAGGGACTACGAGCAGTACTTC
CASSRDYEQYF
>TRBJ1-1|.|14|TRBD1|TRBV5-3
TGTGCCAGAAGCTTGAGGGGGCAGAGCACTGAAGCTTTCTTT
CARSLRGQSTEAFF
>TRBJ2-2|.|17|TRBD1|TRBV9
TGTGCCAGCAGCGTACGAAAGACAGGGAATCTGGCCGGGGAGCTGTTTTTT
CASSVRKTGNLAGELFF
>TRBJ2-1|.|14|.|TRBV4-2
TGTGCCAGCAGCCAAGAAAGAGTGGGACGTCTACAGTTCTTC
CASSQERVGRLQFF
>TRBJ1-4|.|13|.|TRBV6-2/TRBV6-3
TGTGCCAGCAGTTACAACAGTCCGCGAAAACTGTTTTTT
CASSYNSPRKLFF
>TRBJ1-6|.|15|.|TRBV28
TGTGCCAGCAGTATGGAGGACGGTTATAATTCACCCCTCCACTTT
CASSMEDGYNSPLHF
>TRBJ1-5|.|15|.|TRBV6-5
TGTGCCAGCAGTTTCTCTGGCCGAAGCAATCAGCCCCAGCATTTT
CASSFSGRSNQPQHF
>TRBJ1-2|.|14|.|TRBV3-1/TRBV3-2
TGTGCCAGCAGCCAAGATCCAGCGGGCTATGGCTACACCTTC
CASSQDPAGYGYTF
>TRBJ2-7|.|13|.|TRBV28
TGTGCCTCCGAGGGACGGGGGACCTACGAGCAGTACTTC
CASEGRGTYEQYF
>TRBJ2-7|.|15|.|TRBV3-1/TRBV3-2
TGTGCCAGCAGCCTAGGACCGGGGATTGTCGACGAGCAGTACTTC
CASSLGPGIVDEQYF
>TRBJ2-5|.|15|TRBD2|TRBV11-3
TGTGCCAGCAGCTTAGAACTAGCGGGGGGTGAGACCCAGTACTTC
CASSLELAGGETQYF
>TRBJ2-1|.|13|.|TRBV6-5
TGTGCCAGCAGCCGGGACTTCTTCAATGAGCAGTTCTTC
CASSRDFFNEQFF
>TRBJ2-3|.|15|.|TRBV6-5
TGTGCCAGCAACTTACCGGGCGGGTACACAGATACGCAGTATTTT
CASNLPGGYTDTQYF
>TRBJ1-1|.|13|.|TRBV11-3
TGTGCCAGCAGCTTAGTAGAGGGGTCTGAAGCTTTCTTT
CASSLVEGSEAFF
>TRBJ1-4|.|12|.|TRBV9
TGTGCCAGCAGCTCCCCGTCCGAAAAACTGTTTTTT
CASSSPSEKLFF
>TRBJ1-1|.|12|.|TRBV7-9
TGTGCCAGCAGCTTCCAGAACACTGAAGCTTTCTTT
CASSFQNTEAFF
>TRBJ1-5|.|12|.|TRBV7-2
TGTGCCAGCAGCGTGAGCAATCAGCCCCAGCATTTT
CASSVSNQPQHF
>TRBJ1-6|.|13|TRBD1|TRBV18
TGTGCCAGCTCACTAACAGGGGATTCACCCCTCCACTTT
CASSLTGDSPLHF
>TRBJ1-2|.|11|.|TRBV28
TGTGCCAGCATTGCCAACTATGGCTACACCTTC
CASIANYGYTF
>TRBJ2-1|.|19|TRBD2|TRBV27
TGTGCCAGCAGACCTAGCGGGTGGGGGGGAGGACGCGCTCACAATGAGCAGTTCTTC
CASRPSGWGGGRAHNEQFF
>TRBJ2-1|.|15|.|TRBV29-1
TGCAGCGTTGAGGGTCACCACACGAACTACAATGAGCAGTTCTTC
CSVEGHHTNYNEQFF
>TRBJ1-3|.|16|.|TRBV6-1
TGTGCCAGCAGTGATGGGTGGGGAGGGATTGGAAACACCATATATTTT
CASSDGWGGIGNTIYF
>TRBJ2-4|.|14|.|TRBV2
TGTGCCAGTACGGGGACGACAGCCAAAAACATTCAGTACTTC
CASTGTTAKNIQYF
>TRBJ1-2|.|13|TRBD1|TRBV24-1
TGTGCCACCAGTTACGGGACAGGTTATGGCTACACCTTC
CATSYGTGYGYTF
>TRBJ1-4|.|14|.|TRBV4-2
TGTGCCAGCAGCCTGGGACGGGGTAATGAAAAACTGTTTTTT
CASSLGRGNEKLFF
>TRBJ1-3|.|17|.|TRBV18
TGTGCCAGCTCACCCCAGATCGGGGTGAACTCTGGAAACACCATATATTTT
CASSPQIGVNSGNTIYF
>TRBJ2-1|.|16|TRBD1|TRBV29-1
TGCAGCGCTCCCAGGAGGGACAGGGTTTCTAACAATGAGCAGTTCTTC
CSAPRRDRVSNNEQFF
>TRBJ1-5|.|12|.|TRBV7-9
TGTGCCAGCAGCTTAGCGAGGCAGCCCCAGCATTTT
CASSLARQPQHF
>TRBJ2-7|.|15|.|TRBV7-9
TGTGCCAGCAGCTCTCCGGGACAAGGGATTATAGAGCAGTACTTC
CASSSPGQGIIEQYF
>TRBJ2-1|.|14|.|TRBV19
TGTGCCAGTAGTCCGACCCGCTCCTACAATGAGCAGTTCTTC
CASSPTRSYNEQFF
>TRBJ1-1|.|13|TRBD1|TRBV19
TGTGCCAGTACTATCAACAGGGGCACTGAAGCTTTCTTT
CASTINRGTEAFF
>TRBJ2-2|.|15|TRBD2|TRBV10-1
TGCGCCAGCAGTACCGGGACTAGCGGTACCGGGGAGCTGTTTTTT
CASSTGTSGTGELFF